Reported below is one T cell receptor beta chain. What it binds is unknown. Generation of bulk TCR libraries relied on previously described methods and listed TCR primers. In TCRdb, the PCR reads were re-called with MiXCR into one record per CDR3 protein. The sample lists 50,000 to 75,000 distinct CDR3 sequences; around 20% were seen once. CD8+CD4-CCR7+CD45RA+ cells were sorted as naive CD8 T cells. This sample stems from a study of molecular identifiers for immune sequencing clone quantification. Germline CDR1 is LNHDA and CDR2 is SQIVND (reference sequence). V gave up 5 bases and J gave up 1 base; unmatched junction bases: 5. The CDR3 contains 16 residues. Whole-study results and caveats: Clones carrying above 20 RNA copies accounted for over 98% of effector molecules, under 1% in naive cells.

The clonotype was recovered from a human donor in good health. Some libraries in this study had Jurkat cell RNA spiked in. Material: naive CD8+ T cells from blood, with Jurkat cell RNA spiked in. Described subset: FACS-sorted CD8+CD4-CCR7+CD45RA+ naive T cells. V gene TRBV19 combines with J gene TRBJ2-1; 10 bases match TRBD2. CDR3 in DNA: TGTGCCAGTAGTCCGACTAGCGGGCCGTCCTACAATGAGCAGTTCTTC. Residues: CASSPTSGPSYNEQFF.